A single sample is the source of the 22 T cell receptor beta chains below, sequenced in a study of identical twins. TCRdb independently ran MiXCR on the 5' RACE reads; one entry per CDR3 protein. The sample records approximately 600,000 distinct CDR3 sequences, about 7.1% being singletons. These data were also reused for a study on yellow fever vaccine responses in identical twins.

Input material: PBMCs. These receptors were collected from a woman in her late teens or twenties in good health.

The V gene is TRBV10-2, the J gene TRBJ2-1; D remains unclear. Germline assignment: CDR1 WSHSY and CDR2 SAAADI. V was pared by 1 base and J by 5 bases, with 12 bases between. The CDR3 totals 15 residues. The CDR3 DNA reads as TGCGCCAGCAGTGAGTTAGGGTTCGCGAACAATGAGCAGTTCTTC. Protein: CASSELGFANNEQFF.

In nucleotides, the CDR3 is TGTGCTAGTTCCTGGAATGCCAAACAAAGCACAGATACGCAGTATTTT. This codes for CASSWNAKQSTDTQYF. V is TRBV12-5 and J is TRBJ2-3; no clear D gene. The germline V and J ends were trimmed by 8 bases and 0 bases, with 18 bases remaining between them. The germline CDR1 and CDR2 sequences are LGHNT and FRNRAP. The CDR3 totals 16 residues.

This clonotype was counted only a few times. The chain carries TRBV6-5 and TRBJ2-2, with D uncertain. The CDR3 length is 15 residues. The ends were cut back, 5 bases at V and 1 base at J, with 11 bases in the middle. Germline V CDR1 and CDR2: MNHEY, SVGAGI. The CDR3 coding sequence is TGTGCCAGCAGTAACCGGCCAGGGAACACCGGGGAGCTGTTTTTT. As protein: CASSNRPGNTGELFF.

The DNA of the CDR3 is TGCAGCGGGGGGGACGAATTTACCGGGGAGCTGTTTTTT. This encodes CSGGDEFTGELFF. V is TRBV29-1 and J is TRBJ2-2, with TRBD2 as a possible D gene (6 bases). V lost 7 bases, J lost 5 bases, and 14 bases lay in between. The CDR3 has 13 amino acids. Per the germline V gene, CDR1 is SQVTM and CDR2 is ANQGSEA.

V gene TRBV29-1 combines with J gene TRBJ2-1, with TRBD1 matching 10 bases. CDR1 is SQVTM and CDR2 is ANQGSEA in the germline V gene. Trimming took 6 bases from V and 4 from J; bases not matched to a gene: 6. The CDR3 sequence is 14 residues long. CDR3 nucleotide sequence: TGCAGCGTCGCCGGGACAGGGGATTACAATGAGCAGTTCTTC. This sequence encodes CSVAGTGDYNEQFF.

Many counts were recorded for this clonotype. The chain carries TRBV15 and TRBJ1-3, with D hard to call. There are 13 residues in the CDR3. V shed 3 bases and J shed 4 bases, with 7 bases lying between them. The germline V gene has CDR1 LNHNV and CDR2 YYDKDF (reference sequence). The CDR3 loop is CATSSREGNTIYF. The CDR3 bases are TGTGCCACCAGCAGCCGGGAGGGAAACACCATATATTTT. Supplemented by reference TRBV15 and TRBJ1-3, the full variable domain reads DAMVIQNPRYQVTQFGKPVTLSCSQTLNHNVMYWYQQKSSQAPKLLFHYYDKDFNNEADTPDNFQSRRPNTSFCFLDIRSPGLGDTAMYLCATSSREGNTIYFGEGSWLTVV.

This clonotype showed up many times. The chain links TRBV11-2 to TRBJ2-1, with TRBD2 identical over 8 bases. The germline CDR1 and CDR2 sequences are SGHAT and FQNNGV. V was pared by 0 bases and J by 2 bases, with 0 bases of the junction left unmatched. The CDR3 has 15 residues. Written as DNA, the CDR3 is TGTGCCAGCAGCTTAGAAGCGGGAGCCTACAATGAGCAGTTCTTC. Translation gives CASSLEAGAYNEQFF. The variable domain in full, completed from reference TRBV11-2 and TRBJ2-1, reads EAGVAQSPRYKIIEKRQSVAFWCNPISGHATLYWYQQILGQGPKLLIQFQNNGVVDDSQLPKDRFSAERLKGVDSTLKIQPAKLEDSAVYLCASSLEAGAYNEQFFGPGTRLTVL.

This clonotype was detected a few times. This chain links TRBV18 with TRBJ2-3, with D hard to call. V was cut by 0 bases and J by 6 bases, with 7 bases left in between. Germline V gene lookup returns CDR1 KGHSH and CDR2 LQKENI. The CDR3 spans 13 residues. The CDR3 protein is CASSPPSVDTQYF. Written as DNA, the CDR3 is TGTGCCAGCTCACCACCATCAGTGGATACGCAGTATTTT.

This clonotype was observed at least ten times. The CDR3 sequence: CASSHSRLAGFYNEQFF. The CDR3, as DNA: TGTGCCAGCAGCCACTCCCGACTAGCGGGTTTCTACAATGAGCAGTTCTTC. The chain carries TRBV3-1 and TRBJ2-1; TRBD2 agrees at 10 bases. The CDR3 totals 17 residues. The ends lost 3 bases at V and 3 bases at J; junction bases unmatched: 8. In germline, CDR1 is LGHDT, CDR2 YNNKEL (reference sequence).

This clonotype appeared a few times. The J gene is TRBJ1-1, the V gene TRBV5-5; D is undetermined. Germline CDR1 reads SGHKS; CDR2 reads YYEKEE (reference sequence). Between the trimmed V and J ends, which lost 6 bases and 0 bases, there was a span of 12 bases. There are 14 residues in the CDR3. The CDR3 protein is CASTGLNMNTEAFF. CDR3 coding DNA: TGTGCCAGCACCGGACTCAACATGAACACTGAAGCTTTCTTT.

This clonotype was observed many times. The chain couples TRBV28 to TRBJ1-3, with D unresolved. There are 12 residues in the CDR3. Per germline, CDR1 MDHEN and CDR2 SYDVKM. Trimming pared 3 bases from V and 7 bases from J, leaving 7 bases between. This CDR3 reads CASSFLWNTIYF. The CDR3, as DNA: TGTGCCAGCAGTTTCCTCTGGAACACCATATATTTT.

The DNA for the CDR3 is TGTGCCAGCAGCTACAGGGGGCTAAACACCGGGGAGCTGTTTTTT. Residues: CASSYRGLNTGELFF. This chain joins TRBV6-5 and TRBJ2-2, with TRBD1 identical over 9 bases. V was pared by 6 bases and J by 2 bases, with 4 bases of the junction left unmatched. In germline, CDR1 is MNHEY, CDR2 SVGAGI. The CDR3 is 15 residues long.

This clonotype was counted many times. The chain carries TRBV29-1 and TRBJ1-1; D gene unclear. The CDR3 has 11 residues. Per the germline V gene, CDR1 is SQVTM and CDR2 is ANQGSEA. Trimming removed 4 bases at V and 1 base at J, with 4 bases between. CDR3 nucleotide sequence: TGCAGCGTTGTAAAGAACACTGAAGCTTTCTTT. The encoded protein is CSVVKNTEAFF.

In its sample, this clonotype was seen many times. The rearrangement links TRBV5-5 to TRBJ2-7, with 7 bases that match TRBD1. This CDR3 region has 15 residues. J was trimmed by 1 base and V by 5 bases; bases with no gene match: 9. The germline V gene encodes CDR1 SGHKS and CDR2 YYEKEE (reference sequence). The CDR3 DNA is TGTGCCAGCAGTTATGACAGGGAATCGTCCTACGAGCAGTACGTC. The encoded protein is CASSYDRESSYEQYV.

This clonotype was picked up many times. V usage is TRBV12-3 or TRBV12-4 and J usage is TRBJ1-5; no clear D. The ends were cut back, 6 bases at V and 2 bases at J, with 11 bases in the middle. CDR3 size: 14 residues. CDR3 region: CASSVTGGNQPQHF. In DNA form, the CDR3 reads TGTGCCAGCAGCGTTACTGGGGGCAATCAGCCCCAGCATTTT.

On this clonotype itself: The junction departs from germline at one end; a sequencing error may be responsible. V and J are TRBV20-1 and TRBJ2-2; TRBD2 aligns across 12 bases. This CDR3 has 17 amino acids. CDR1 is DFQATT, CDR2 SNEGSKA, per germline (reference sequence). The CDR3 DNA follows: TGCTGTGCTAGAGATATGAGACTAGCGGGAGTGGTCGGGGAGCTGTTTTTT. Translating it yields CCARDMRLAGVVGELFF.

This clonotype was detected many times. DNA for the CDR3: TGCAGTGCTAGAGACGTCCGGACTAGCGAGGTCCAAGAGACCCAGTACTTC. Translation: CSARDVRTSEVQETQYF. The rearrangement joins TRBV20-1 to TRBJ2-5; 9 bases align to TRBD2. Germline trimming cut 0 bases from V and 1 base from J; bases unmatched to any gene: 9. Germline values: CDR1 DFQATT, CDR2 SNEGSKA (reference sequence). CDR3 length equals 17 residues.

Ten or more counts support this clonotype. V and J are TRBV4-2 and TRBJ1-3; TRBD1 is a possible D gene (6 bases). Germline CDR1 LGHNA, CDR2 YNFKEQ. The germline V and J ends were trimmed by 7 bases and 1 base, with 14 bases remaining between them. There are 15 residues in the CDR3. CDR3 sequence reads: CASNPGGFSGNTIYF. The CDR3 bases are TGTGCCAGCAATCCCGGGGGCTTTTCTGGAAACACCATATATTTT.

This clonotype was seen many times. CDR3 sequence reads: CASSGTPEANYGYTF. In nucleotides, the CDR3 is TGTGCCAGCAGTGGGACACCGGAGGCTAACTATGGCTACACCTTC. The rearrangement uses TRBV28 and TRBJ1-2; tentative D call: TRBD1 (6 bases). Germline CDR1 MDHEN, CDR2 SYDVKM. The CDR3 sequence is 15 residues long. Trimming pared 5 bases from V and 0 bases from J, leaving 13 bases between.

This clonotype was picked up a small number of times. The rearrangement links TRBV6-1 to TRBJ2-3; 9 bases align to TRBD2. CDR3 length equals 17 residues. J gave up 3 bases and V 6 bases, and 13 bases lay outside the gene matches. CDR1 and CDR2 from the germline V gene are MNHNS and SASEGT. The CDR3 nucleotides are TGTGCCAGCAGCCTAGAGAGCGGGAGGTTTAGGACAGATACGCAGTATTTT. Translation gives CASSLESGRFRTDTQYF.

V usage is TRBV20-1 and J usage is TRBJ1-2; 9 bases are a match to TRBD1. The CDR3 is made up of 14 amino acids. CDR1 is DFQATT and CDR2 is SNEGSKA in the germline V gene (reference sequence). The CDR3 DNA reads as TGCAGACCGGGACAGGGACTTTCTAACTATGGCTACACCTTC. It codes for CRPGQGLSNYGYTF.

This chain uses TRBV15 with TRBJ2-1; 11 nucleotides agree with TRBD2. CDR3 length: 17 residues. V shed 1 base, J shed 7 bases, and the junction held 9 bases outside the gene matches. Germline V gives CDR1 LNHNV, CDR2 YYDKDF (reference sequence). The CDR3 spells CATSRGVATSGRNEQFF. Here the CDR3 DNA reads TGTGCCACCAGCAGAGGGGTGGCAACTAGCGGGAGAAATGAGCAGTTCTTC.